A single sample gave rise to the 15 T cell receptor beta chains below, sequenced in a study of early T cells in non-severe SARS-CoV-2 infection. TCRdb independently ran MiXCR on the 5' RACE reads; one entry per CDR3 protein. The data show about 62,000 distinct CDR3 sequences, around 9.9% seen once. The specimen was whole blood. Receptors were obtained from an adult who was a healthcare worker with PCR-confirmed SARS-CoV-2 infection or an uninfected control (not recorded which).

This clonotype was seen more than once but under ten times. The chain links TRBV6-2 or TRBV6-3 to TRBJ2-5; D might be TRBD1 (6 bases). The CDR3 loop spans 14 amino acids. Per the germline V gene, CDR1 is MNHEY and CDR2 is SVGEGT. V was clipped by 5 bases and J by 2 bases, with 12 bases between them. CDR3 sequence: CASSDPGTQETQYF. The CDR3 DNA follows: TGTGCCAGCAGTGACCCCGGGACACAAGAGACCCAGTACTTC.

V and J are TRBV6-6 and TRBJ1-1, with 9 bases aligning to TRBD1. The germline V gene has CDR1 MNHNY and CDR2 SVGAGI (reference sequence). This CDR3 has 15 residues. V shed 4 bases and J 5 bases; nucleotides not matched to a gene: 8. The CDR3 nucleotides read TGTGCCAGCAGTTTGGGCGGACAGGGGAATACTGAAGCTTTCTTT. It specifies CASSLGGQGNTEAFF.

A few counts support this clonotype. The chain has TRBV5-1 and TRBJ2-7; perhaps D is TRBD1 or TRBD2 (5 bases each). Looked up from germline, CDR1 is SGHRS and CDR2 is YFSETQ. V was cut by 3 bases and J by 3 bases, with 16 bases left in between. The CDR3 loop spans 15 amino acids. This CDR3 reads CASSSGRIEDYEQYV. CDR3 bases: TGCGCCAGCAGCTCGGGACGGATAGAAGACTACGAGCAGTACGTC.

This clonotype has only a few counts. This chain connects TRBV20-1 to TRBJ1-4; D unresolved. The V gene lost 3 bases and the J gene lost 8 bases, with 10 bases spanning the gap. There are 12 residues in the CDR3. Germline CDR1 DFQATT, CDR2 SNEGSKA (reference sequence). CDR3 bases: TGCAGTGCTAGGCGCCGTAGCGAAAAACTGTTTTTT. It specifies CSARRRSEKLFF.

This clonotype has a handful of counts. The chain has TRBV29-1 and TRBJ1-1, with a possible D match to TRBD1 (6 bases). With 3 bases removed from V and 5 bases from J, the gap between germline ends came to 13 bases. CDR1 SQVTM and CDR2 ANQGSEA come from the germline V gene. The CDR3 spans 13 residues. CDR3 residues: CSVEGDTGTEAFF. CDR3 bases: TGCAGCGTTGAGGGGGACACGGGGACTGAAGCTTTCTTT.

The V call is TRBV18, the J call TRBJ1-6; 7 nucleotides align to TRBD1. V dropped 6 bases and J dropped 7; count of bases not matched to a gene: 6. In germline, CDR1 is KGHSH, CDR2 LQKENI. The CDR3 totals 14 residues. CDR3 nucleotides: TGTGCCAGCTCCCTGGACAGGTCCAATTCACCCCTCCACTTT. This translates into CASSLDRSNSPLHF. Filled out from reference TRBV18 and TRBJ1-6, the complete variable domain reads NAGVMQNPRHLVRRRGQEARLRCSPMKGHSHVYWYRQLPEEGLKFMVYLQKENIIDESGMPKERFSAEFPKEGPSILRIQQVVRGDSAAYFCASSLDRSNSPLHFGNGTRLTVT.

The table lists this clonotype with a few counts. The chain joins TRBV4-1 to TRBJ2-5; 10 bases are a match to TRBD1. Germline V CDR1 and CDR2: MGHRA, YSYEKL. The CDR3 is 14 residues long. The J segment lost 3 bases and the V segment lost 4 bases, leaving 2 bases of the junction unmatched. CDR3 bases: TGCGCCAGCAGCCTCGGACAGGGGGAAGAGACCCAGTACTTC. It is translated as CASSLGQGEETQYF.

This chain links TRBV6-1 with TRBJ1-6, with TRBD1 matching 7 bases. V shed 0 bases, J shed 10 bases, and the junction held 15 bases outside the gene matches. The CDR3 is 18 residues long. Per germline, CDR1 MNHNS and CDR2 SASEGT. The chain's CDR3 is CASSEAPGGGSSNSPLHF. CDR3 in DNA: TGTGCCAGCAGTGAAGCGCCAGGGGGAGGGAGTAGTAACTCACCCCTCCACTTT.

The chain combines TRBV20-1 with TRBJ1-1, with 7 bases aligning to TRBD1. This CDR3 region has 13 residues. CDR1 is DFQATT, CDR2 SNEGSKA, per germline (reference sequence). V was clipped by 4 bases and J by 3 bases; unmatched bases: 5. DNA for the CDR3: TGCAGTGCTACTTCTGGGACAGACACTGAAGCTTTCTTT. This gives the protein CSATSGTDTEAFF.

This clonotype appeared many times. The rearrangement links TRBV6-1 to TRBJ1-1; D gene unclear. The V end lost 0 bases, the J end lost 10 bases, and 12 bases lay between the germline ends. The V gene's germline CDR1 is MNHNS and CDR2 SASEGT. The CDR3 has 13 amino acids. The CDR3 DNA reads TGTGCCAGCAGTGAAGCCGGAGGCAGGCGAGCTTTCTTT. It encodes CASSEAGGRRAFF.

V and J are TRBV20-1 and TRBJ2-7, with D hard to call. Germline CDR1 and CDR2: DFQATT and SNEGSKA (reference sequence). Between the trimmed V and J ends, which lost 3 bases and 3 bases, there was a span of 15 bases. This CDR3 region has 14 residues. CDR3 sequence reads: CSASRSRNYYEQYV. CDR3 DNA sequence: TGCAGTGCTAGTAGAAGTCGGAATTACTACGAGCAGTACGTC.

The chain has TRBV12-3 or TRBV12-4 and TRBJ2-5; 7 nucleotides match TRBD2. There are 13 residues in the CDR3. V was clipped by 5 bases and J by 4 bases; unmatched bases: 4. CDR3 in amino acids: CASSKGRGETQYF. The CDR3 nucleotides are TGTGCCAGCAGTAAGGGGAGGGGAGAGACCCAGTACTTC.

The V gene is TRBV5-1, the J gene TRBJ2-3; TRBD1 matches at 7 bases. Germline CDR1 SGHRS, CDR2 YFSETQ. V shed 4 bases and J 0 bases; nucleotides not matched to a gene: 5. The CDR3 is 15 amino acids. For the CDR3, the DNA is TGCGCCAGCAGCAATGGGACAGTGAGCACAGATACGCAGTATTTT. Its translation: CASSNGTVSTDTQYF.

V gene TRBV3-1 combines with J gene TRBJ1-2; 9 bases align to TRBD1. The CDR3 contains 14 residues. CDR1 and CDR2 from the germline V gene are LGHDT and YNNKEL (reference sequence). Trimming took 8 bases from V and 6 from J; bases not matched to a gene: 10. This chain's CDR3 is CASAGQGAPDGYTF. The CDR3 nucleotides read TGTGCCAGCGCGGGACAGGGCGCTCCGGATGGCTACACCTTC.

The table lists this clonotype with many counts. The chain uses TRBV5-8 and TRBJ2-6; 9 bases agree with TRBD1. The ends lost 5 bases at V and 4 bases at J; junction bases unmatched: 7. CDR3 length: 16 residues. Germline values: CDR1 SGHTS, CDR2 YDEGEE. CDR3 DNA sequence: TGTGCCAGCAGACCGGGACAGGGTTCCGGGGCCAACGTCCTGACTTTC. As protein: CASRPGQGSGANVLTF.